What follows are 11 T cell receptor beta chains derived from one specimen sequenced in a study of OX40 agonist ivuxolimab in advanced cancers. The assay was immunoSEQ multiplex PCR, and TCRdb's table has in-frame clones only and misses some. The table includes roughly 70,000 clones, about 86% detected once. This specimen consisted of CD4+ or CD8+ T cells sorted from blood, obtained in a trial of the OX40 agonist ivuxolimab. All receptors derive from an adult with an advanced solid tumor such as melanoma, head and neck, liver or kidney cancer.

V usage is TRBV4-1 and J usage is TRBJ2-2; D ambiguous. Trimming took off 3 bases at V and 6 bases at J, with 8 bases between the two ends. Germline V gives CDR1 MGHRA, CDR2 YSYEKL. The CDR3 spans 13 residues. The CDR3 sequence: CASSQGLAGELFF. The CDR3 DNA reads TGCGCCAGCAGCCAGGGGTTGGCCGGGGAGCTGTTTTTT.

This rearrangement joins TRBV5-1 to TRBJ2-1, with D possibly called TRBD1 or TRBD2 (5 bases each). This CDR3 region has 12 residues. V was trimmed by 0 bases and J by 13 bases, leaving 11 bases between them. Germline V gene data show CDR1 as SGHRS and CDR2 as YFSETQ. CDR3 bases: TGCGCCAGCAGCTTGGACCAGGGACCACAGTTCTTC. Translation: CASSLDQGPQFF. Using reference TRBV5-1 and TRBJ2-1 for the parts outside the CDR3, the full variable domain is KAGVTQTPRYLIKTRGQQVTLSCSPISGHRSVSWYQQTPGQGLQFLFEYFSETQRNKGNFPGRFSGRQFSNSRSEMNVSTLELGDSALYLCASSLDQGPQFFGPGTRLTVL.

This chain connects TRBV18 to TRBJ1-1, with no clear D. From germline, CDR1 is KGHSH and CDR2 LQKENI. There are 14 residues in the CDR3. Trimming took 0 bases from V and 4 from J, leaving 9 bases between them. CDR3 nucleotides: TGTGCCAGCTCACCACCCGGTGTGGGCACTGAAGCTTTCTTT. It specifies CASSPPGVGTEAFF.

This clone occurred a few times. The J gene is TRBJ1-2, the V gene TRBV7-9; 9 bases align to TRBD1. V was clipped by 5 bases and J by 6 bases; unmatched bases: 4. The V gene's germline CDR1 is SEHNR and CDR2 FQNEAQ (reference sequence). This CDR3 comprises 13 residues. CDR3 amino acids: CASSPRQGDGYTF. Written as DNA, the CDR3 is TGTGCCAGCAGCCCTAGACAGGGGGATGGCTACACCTTC.

The chain recombines TRBV4-3 with TRBJ1-1, with 9 bases matching TRBD1. J lost 8 bases, V lost 0 bases, and 10 bases had no gene match. The CDR3 has 16 residues. Germline CDR1 and CDR2: LGHNA and YSLEER. DNA for the CDR3: TGCGCCAGCAGCCAAGAACAGGGGGCCGACTATATGGAAGCTTTCTTT. It yields the protein CASSQEQGADYMEAFF.

A few counts support this clone. DNA of the CDR3: TGTGCCAGTAGCCCCACCGGGACTAGCGCGCAGTATTTT. As protein: CASSPTGTSAQYF. The chain couples TRBV19 to TRBJ2-3, with 10 nucleotides matching TRBD2. Looked up from germline, CDR1 is LNHDA and CDR2 is SQIVND (reference sequence). V dropped 6 bases and J dropped 10; count of bases not matched to a gene: 7. The CDR3 has 13 amino acids.

The rearrangement uses TRBV19 and TRBJ2-3; D is ambiguous. Germline CDR1 is LNHDA and CDR2 is SQIVND (reference sequence). Trimming pared 5 bases from V and 0 bases from J, leaving 12 bases between. The CDR3 totals 15 residues. As DNA, the CDR3 is TGTGCCAGTAGTTCCCAGAGCCGCAGCACAGATACGCAGTATTTT. As protein: CASSSQSRSTDTQYF.

This chain uses TRBV25-1 with TRBJ1-6; D unresolved. Trimming removed 0 bases at V and 4 bases at J, with 4 bases between. The CDR3 is 14 residues long. Germline V CDR1 and CDR2: MGHDK, SYGVNS. The DNA for the CDR3 is TGTGCCAGCAGTGAATATCTTTATAATTCACCCCTCCACTTT. Translating it yields CASSEYLYNSPLHF.

This clone was seen only once. The chain joins TRBV11-3 to TRBJ2-1; 9 bases fit TRBD2. CDR3 length equals 15 residues. Germline V gives CDR1 SGHNT, CDR2 YENEEA. After removal of 5 bases from V and 10 bases from J, the junction contained 12 bases not matched to a gene. This chain's CDR3 is CASSPLSGGLGEQFF. The CDR3 region has the DNA TGTGCCAGCAGCCCCCTCAGCGGGGGGCTGGGGGAGCAGTTCTTC.

In this sample, this clone turned up once. J is TRBJ2-4 and V is TRBV20-1; 7 bases fit TRBD1. V dropped 4 bases and J dropped 7; count of bases not matched to a gene: 1. From germline, CDR1 is DFQATT and CDR2 SNEGSKA (reference sequence). The CDR3 contains 11 residues. CDR3 residues: CSAKTGNIQYF. DNA for the CDR3: TGCAGTGCTAAGACAGGGAACATTCAGTACTTC.

The chain carries TRBV10-3 and TRBJ2-2; TRBD2 agrees at 8 bases. V was pared by 2 bases and J by 4 bases, with 3 bases of the junction left unmatched. The CDR3 sequence is 15 residues long. Per germline, CDR1 ENHRY and CDR2 SYGVKD. For the CDR3, the DNA is TGTGCCATCAGTGAGCGGGGGGGAAGCACCGGGGAGCTGTTTTTT. This sequence encodes CAISERGGSTGELFF.